This T cell receptor delta chain came from a study of gamma-delta T cells after stem cell transplantation. TCRdb reanalyzed the RT-PCR reads using CATT. The sample lists about 660 delta-chain clones, 6.5% to 8% occurring once. Turning to this clone: The protein held in TCRdb is that of a much larger clone and does not match this DNA's translation at residue 13, likely because of a read error; the protein shown is translated from the DNA.

The germline gives CDR1 GEAIGNYY, CDR2 EKD. This CDR3 spans 16 amino acids. The sequencing input was gamma-delta T cells. V and J are TRDV2 and TRDJ1, with D possibly being TRDD3 (5 bases). The TCR comes from a human donor. It is not recorded whose cells these are; they may come from a transplant donor. CDR3 protein: CACDTMGTKYTDRLIF. The CDR3 bases are TGTGCCTGTGACACCATGGGGACGAAGTACACCGATAGACTCATCTTT.